Listed here are 25 T cell receptor beta chains from one sample, sequenced in a study of T cell responses to AZD1222 COVID-19 vaccine. The repertoire was sequenced with immunoSEQ multiplex PCR; TCRdb's copy has only in-frame clones and lacks some. The table shows 90,000 to 150,000 clones, with 70% to 90% occurring only once. Sequenced material: peripheral blood, taken on day 0 of AZD1222 vaccination. The receptors shown here come from an adult in good health.

The chain links TRBV5-1 to TRBJ2-2, with D hard to call. The germline V gene encodes CDR1 SGHRS and CDR2 YFSETQ. The V end lost 5 bases, the J end lost 1 base, and 6 bases lay between the germline ends. This CDR3 has 13 amino acids. This CDR3 reads CASRPLNTGELFF. CDR3 nucleotide sequence: TGCGCCAGCAGACCGCTGAACACCGGGGAGCTGTTTTTT.

This clone appeared a few times. This sequence joins TRBV3-1 (or the pseudogene TRBV3-2) and TRBJ1-5; D possibly corresponds to TRBD1 (5 bases). The CDR3 extends over 17 amino acids. The germline V and J ends were trimmed by 1 base and 11 bases, with 24 bases remaining between them. The germline V gene has CDR1 LGHDT and CDR2 YNNKEL (reference sequence). The CDR3 reads CASSQGAPGGPQAAQHF. The CDR3, as DNA: TGTGCCAGCAGCCAAGGTGCCCCTGGGGGACCCCAGGCGGCCCAGCATTTT.

The rearrangement links TRBV6-5 to TRBJ2-7; 9 positions match TRBD1. Germline CDR1 MNHEY, CDR2 SVGAGI. V dropped 6 bases and J dropped 2; count of bases not matched to a gene: 8. CDR3 length: 15 residues. The CDR3 sequence is CASSKGTGPAYEQYF. In DNA, the CDR3 is TGTGCCAGCAGCAAGGGGACAGGGCCTGCCTACGAGCAGTACTTC.

The rearrangement links TRBV3-1 (or the pseudogene TRBV3-2) to TRBJ1-2, with a weak D call TRBD1 (5 bases). The V gene's germline CDR1 is LGHDT and CDR2 YNNKEL (reference sequence). The CDR3 length is 13 residues. V was cut by 8 bases and J by 0 bases, with 10 bases left in between. The DNA for the CDR3 is TGTGCCAGCGCGAGGGGCACTAACTATGGCTACACCTTC. Translation gives CASARGTNYGYTF.

This clone has just one count. The rearrangement joins TRBV5-6 to TRBJ2-3; the D is unclear. The CDR3 spans 14 residues. Trimming shortened V by 4 bases and J by 4 bases, and 13 bases separated the two germline ends. Germline V gene sequence: CDR1 SGHDT, CDR2 YYEEEE. The CDR3 DNA reads TGTGCCAGCAGCCTTTCCCCTCGGTCAGATACGCAGTATTTT. Protein sequence: CASSLSPRSDTQYF.

This chain links TRBV12-3 or TRBV12-4 with TRBJ1-1, with D maybe TRBD1 (5 bases). V was trimmed by 5 bases and J by 10 bases, leaving 17 bases between them. The CDR3 is 13 residues long. CDR3 sequence reads: CASSRQMRTLAFF. In DNA form, the CDR3 reads TGTGCCAGCAGTCGACAGATGCGGACGCTAGCTTTCTTT.

This clone is a singleton in its sample. V and J are TRBV3-1 (or the pseudogene TRBV3-2) and TRBJ1-4; no firm D call. This CDR3 has 13 residues. Germline V gene sequence: CDR1 LGHDT, CDR2 YNNKEL (reference sequence). V lost 0 bases, J lost 7 bases, and 6 bases lay in between. This chain's CDR3 is CASSQDSLEKLFF. The CDR3 nucleotides are TGTGCCAGCAGCCAAGATTCCCTTGAAAAACTGTTTTTT.

This chain links TRBV7-8 with TRBJ2-1, with 8 bases fitting TRBD2. Germline lookup yields CDR1 SGHVS and CDR2 FQNEAQ. J lost 7 bases, V lost 3 bases, and 11 bases had no gene match. This CDR3 has 16 residues. The CDR3 region has the DNA TGTGCCAGCAGCTTCTCACGGGGGGGAGTTTGGAATGAGCAGTTCTTC. Protein product: CASSFSRGGVWNEQFF. Based on the CDR3 plus reference TRBV7-8 and TRBJ2-1, the full variable domain is GAGVSQSPRYKVAKRGQDVALRCDPISGHVSLFWYQQALGQGPEFLTYFQNEAQLDKSGLPSDRFFAERPEGSVSTLKIQRTQQEDSAVYLCASSFSRGGVWNEQFFGPGTRLTVL.

The chain combines TRBV4-1 with TRBJ1-5; D unclear. This CDR3 comprises 16 residues. Germline V CDR1 and CDR2: MGHRA, YSYEKL. The V end was cut by 0 bases, the J end by 8 bases, with 17 bases between. DNA for the CDR3: TGCGCCAGCAGCCAAGAAGGAGACGGGAGGAGGGAGCCCCAGCATTTT. Residues: CASSQEGDGRREPQHF.

The rearrangement links TRBV7-3 to TRBJ1-2; 7 positions match TRBD1. Germline CDR1 and CDR2: SGHTA and FQGTGA. V shed 1 base and J 10 bases; nucleotides not matched to a gene: 15. There are 16 residues in the CDR3. The CDR3 sequence: CASSLIWTGLFSTYTF. In DNA, the CDR3 is TGTGCCAGCAGCTTAATCTGGACAGGTCTTTTTAGTACCTACACCTTC. Variable domain in full (rest from reference TRBV7-3 and TRBJ1-2): GAGVSQTPSNKVTEKGKYVELRCDPISGHTALYWYRQSLGQGPEFLIYFQGTGAADDSGLPNDRFFAVRPEGSVSTLKIQRTERGDSAVYLCASSLIWTGLFSTYTFGSGTRLTVV.

The CDR3 reads CASSQSAGANVLTF. In nucleotides, the CDR3 is TGTGCCAGCAGCCAATCTGCCGGGGCCAACGTCCTGACTTTC. This chain links TRBV3-1 (or the pseudogene TRBV3-2) with TRBJ2-6, with unresolved D. Per germline, CDR1 LGHDT and CDR2 YNNKEL (reference sequence). V was cut by 2 bases and J by 4 bases, with 6 bases left in between. The CDR3 has 14 amino acids.

J is TRBJ1-2 and V is TRBV19, with 8 positions matching TRBD1. The CDR3 consists of 14 residues. Germline CDR1 is LNHDA and CDR2 is SQIVND (reference sequence). J lost 5 bases, V lost 6 bases, and 8 bases had no gene match. In DNA form, the CDR3 reads TGTGCCAGTAGCCCGGACAGGGTTGATTATGGCTACACCTTC. Its protein is CASSPDRVDYGYTF.

The genes are TRBV19 and TRBJ1-1, with TRBD1 matching over 11 bases. This CDR3 is built from 15 residues. V dropped 3 bases and J dropped 4; count of bases not matched to a gene: 4. Germline V lookup: CDR1 LNHDA, CDR2 SQIVND (reference sequence). The CDR3 sequence: CASSMGQGVGTEAFF. The DNA of the CDR3 is TGTGCCAGTAGTATGGGACAGGGGGTGGGCACTGAAGCTTTCTTT. Full variable domain (missing parts from reference TRBV19 and TRBJ1-1): DGGITQSPKYLFRKEGQNVTLSCEQNLNHDAMYWYRQDPGQGLRLIYYSQIVNDFQKGDIAEGYSVSREKKESFPLTVTSAQKNPTAFYLCASSMGQGVGTEAFFGQGTRLTVV.

The chain joins TRBV7-2 to TRBJ2-1, with TRBD2 as a possible D gene (5 bases). This CDR3 has 15 residues. Germline V gene data show CDR1 as SGHTA and CDR2 as FQGNSA. Between the trimmed V and J ends, which lost 5 bases and 2 bases, there was a span of 13 bases. CDR3 amino acids: CASSVLGSAYNEQFF. The CDR3, as DNA: TGTGCCAGCAGCGTACTAGGTTCCGCCTACAATGAGCAGTTCTTC. The variable domain in full, with the rest retrieved from reference TRBV7-2 and TRBJ2-1, is GAGVSQSPSNKVTEKGKDVELRCDPISGHTALYWYRQSLGQGLEFLIYFQGNSAPDKSGLPSDRFSAERTGGSVSTLTIQRTQQEDSAVYLCASSVLGSAYNEQFFGPGTRLTVL.

V is TRBV18 and J is TRBJ2-3; TRBD1 matches 11 bases. The V gene end was trimmed by 0 bases and the J gene end by 4 bases; junction bases not matched to a gene: 3. Germline CDR1 KGHSH, CDR2 LQKENI. This CDR3 comprises 16 residues. CDR3 protein: CASSPPRTGGADTQYF. The CDR3 region has the DNA TGTGCCAGCTCACCACCGCGGACAGGGGGCGCAGATACGCAGTATTTT. The full variable domain, its missing parts supplied by reference TRBV18 and TRBJ2-3, is NAGVMQNPRHLVRRRGQEARLRCSPMKGHSHVYWYRQLPEEGLKFMVYLQKENIIDESGMPKERFSAEFPKEGPSILRIQQVVRGDSAAYFCASSPPRTGGADTQYFGPGTRLTVL.

V gene TRBV4-2 combines with J gene TRBJ1-4; 10 bases align to TRBD1. This CDR3 has 21 amino acids. V was clipped by 2 bases and J by 8 bases; unmatched bases: 23. CDR1 LGHNA and CDR2 YNFKEQ come from the germline V gene. The CDR3 DNA reads as TGTGCCAGCAGCCAACTAGGGACCCACGGACAGGGGGAGGCAGGGGAGGAAAAACTGTTTTTT. It translates to CASSQLGTHGQGEAGEEKLFF.

The chain uses TRBV6-5 and TRBJ1-6, with D uncertain. This CDR3 spans 15 amino acids. V lost 6 bases and J 5 bases, leaving 14 bases between the germline ends. From germline, CDR1 is MNHEY and CDR2 SVGAGI. For the CDR3, the DNA is TGTGCCAGCAGCCTCGAAAGGTTGAATAATTCACCCCTCCACTTT. It yields the protein CASSLERLNNSPLHF.

The gene calls are TRBV18 and TRBJ1-2; D unclear. Trimming took 3 bases from V and 2 from J, leaving 7 bases between them. This CDR3 region has 13 residues. CDR1 KGHSH and CDR2 LQKENI come from the germline V gene. CDR3 region: CASSPTQNYGYTF. The CDR3 bases are TGTGCCAGCTCACCTACTCAGAACTATGGCTACACCTTC.

The chain uses TRBV12-3 or TRBV12-4 and TRBJ1-2; 7 bases are a match to TRBD1. The CDR3 extends over 13 amino acids. The ends lost 1 base at V and 10 bases at J; junction bases unmatched: 6. Here the CDR3 reads CASSLVTGRDYTF. DNA for the CDR3: TGTGCCAGCAGTTTAGTGACAGGGCGGGACTACACCTTC.

This chain joins TRBV7-9 and TRBJ2-1, with TRBD1 identical over 11 bases. CDR1 is SEHNR, CDR2 FQNEAQ, per germline (reference sequence). After removal of 3 bases from V and 5 bases from J, the junction contained 3 bases not matched to a gene. The CDR3 covers 15 residues. CDR3 DNA sequence: TGTGCCAGCAGCTTCCCGGGACAGGGGGACAATGAGCAGTTCTTC. This encodes CASSFPGQGDNEQFF.

The genes are TRBV6-2 or TRBV6-3 and TRBJ1-2; TRBD1 might be the D (6 bases). Germline V CDR1 and CDR2: MNHEY, SVGEGT. The CDR3 runs 14 residues. V lost 2 bases and J lost 7, with 14 bases in between. The CDR3 loop reads CASSYDVQGLGYTF. The DNA for the CDR3 is TGTGCCAGCAGTTACGATGTCCAGGGGCTTGGCTACACCTTC.

The chain carries TRBV19 and TRBJ1-3, with 7 bases fitting TRBD1. Germline assignment: CDR1 LNHDA and CDR2 SQIVND (reference sequence). The CDR3 contains 17 residues. V lost 3 bases, J lost 2 bases, and 10 bases stayed unmatched. For the CDR3, the DNA is TGTGCCAGTAGTATCAGACAGGGAAGTCTTACTGGAAACACCATATATTTT. This codes for CASSIRQGSLTGNTIYF.

The V gene is TRBV11-2, the J gene TRBJ1-3; D remains ambiguous. The V and J ends lost 1 base and 0 bases respectively, with 16 bases between them. This CDR3 is 18 amino acids long. CDR1 and CDR2 from the germline V gene are SGHAT and FQNNGV. DNA of the CDR3: TGTGCCAGCAGCTTAGGAGGCCTCAGGTCGAGCTCTGGAAACACCATATATTTT. The encoded protein is CASSLGGLRSSSGNTIYF. Supplemented by reference TRBV11-2 and TRBJ1-3, the full variable domain reads EAGVAQSPRYKIIEKRQSVAFWCNPISGHATLYWYQQILGQGPKLLIQFQNNGVVDDSQLPKDRFSAERLKGVDSTLKIQPAKLEDSAVYLCASSLGGLRSSSGNTIYFGEGSWLTVV.

In its sample, this clone was seen a few times. The chain links TRBV9 to TRBJ1-5; D unresolved. V was clipped by 0 bases and J by 5 bases, with 6 bases between them. This CDR3 has 13 residues. Per germline, CDR1 SGDLS and CDR2 YYNGEE. CDR3 loop: CASSVDVYQPQHF. The CDR3 DNA follows: TGTGCCAGCAGCGTAGATGTCTATCAGCCCCAGCATTTT.

The gene calls are TRBV9 and TRBJ1-1, with 7 bases identical to TRBD1. The CDR3 spans 15 residues. V dropped 1 base and J dropped 0; count of bases not matched to a gene: 3. CDR1 and CDR2 (germline): SGDLS, YYNGEE. The CDR3 DNA sequence: TGTGCCAGCAGCGTAACCGGGACAGTGAACACTGAAGCTTTCTTT. Translation gives CASSVTGTVNTEAFF. Complete variable domain (other parts from reference TRBV9 and TRBJ1-1): DSGVTQTPKHLITATGQRVTLRCSPRSGDLSVYWYQQSLDQGLQFLIQYYNGEERAKGNILERFSAQQFPDLHSELNLSSLELGDSALYFCASSVTGTVNTEAFFGQGTRLTVV.